Following are 26 T cell receptor beta chains from one sample sequenced in a study of T cells in Graves' hyperthyroidism and ophthalmopathy. Amplification of TCR beta CDR3 regions used RNA as the template. In the first-round RT-PCR of the TCR CDR3, the HTBI primer set was used. TCRdb called the multiplex PCR reads again in MiXCR, with one record for every CDR3 protein. Seen here are roughly 110,000 distinct CDR3 sequences, about 15% observed once, and the top ten hold about 45%. Sequences were obtained from blood. The source is a woman aged 50 to 60 with Graves' hyperthyroidism.

This clonotype appeared a single time. This chain links TRBV30 with TRBJ2-7; 9 bases are shared with TRBD2. The CDR3 loop spans 14 amino acids. Germline V gene sequence: CDR1 GTSNPN, CDR2 SVGIG (reference sequence). V was clipped by 1 base and J by 3 bases; unmatched bases: 4. The DNA for the CDR3 is TGTGCCTGGAGTGCCGGGACTAGCCGCTACGAGCAGTACTTC. Translating gives CAWSAGTSRYEQYF. The full variable domain, completed using reference TRBV30 and TRBJ2-7, is SQTIHQWPATLVQPVGSPLSLECTVEGTSNPNLYWYRQAAGRGLQLLFYSVGIGQISSEVPQNLSASRPQDRQFILSSKKLLLSDSGFYLCAWSAGTSRYEQYFGPGTRLTVT.

This clonotype was found many times. The rearrangement joins TRBV2 to TRBJ1-5; D is undetermined. V dropped 9 bases and J dropped 1 base, with 16 bases sitting between them. This CDR3 is built from 15 residues. Per the germline V gene, CDR1 is SNHLY and CDR2 is FYNNEI. The CDR3 DNA reads as TGTGCCAGTACCGGGGTAGGGAACAGCAATCAGCCCCAGCATTTT. Translated, it gives CASTGVGNSNQPQHF.

This clonotype was found many times. The genes are TRBV29-1 and TRBJ2-3, with D perhaps matching TRBD2 (7 bases). The V gene's germline CDR1 is SQVTM and CDR2 ANQGSEA. With 7 bases removed from V and 7 bases from J, the gap between germline ends came to 21 bases. The CDR3 runs to 14 residues. CDR3 amino acids: CSGGGLLGGNTQYF. CDR3 coding DNA: TGCAGCGGGGGGGGCCTCCTTGGTGGAAATACGCAGTATTTT.

This clonotype has a count of ten or more. The V and J genes are TRBV2 and TRBJ1-4, with TRBD1 matching over 10 bases. The CDR3 is made up of 14 amino acids. Per germline, CDR1 SNHLY and CDR2 FYNNEI. V shed 6 bases and J 7 bases; nucleotides not matched to a gene: 5. The CDR3 DNA follows: TGTGCCAGCAGGGAGACAGGGGGCGTTGAAAAACTGTTTTTT. Translated: CASRETGGVEKLFF.

There are a few counts of this clonotype. J is TRBJ2-7 and V is TRBV11-3; D gene ambiguous. Looked up from germline, CDR1 is SGHNT and CDR2 is YENEEA. V lost 0 bases and J 3 bases, leaving 9 bases between the germline ends. This CDR3 contains 14 residues. The CDR3 DNA reads TGTGCCAGCAGCTTAGATGGGTCCATCTACGAGCAGTACTTC. Encoded protein: CASSLDGSIYEQYF.

This chain connects TRBV7-2 to TRBJ1-2; maybe TRBD1 (5 bases). The CDR3 has 14 amino acids. Germline CDR1 SGHTA, CDR2 FQGNSA. V was trimmed by 4 bases and J by 4 bases, leaving 13 bases between them. The CDR3 loop is CASSSPGTGYGYTF. CDR3 coding DNA: TGTGCCAGCAGCTCCCCGGGTACAGGCTATGGCTACACCTTC.

This clonotype has a count of ten or more. The chain combines TRBV6-2 or TRBV6-3 with TRBJ2-3; TRBD1 might be the D (5 bases). This CDR3 spans 13 amino acids. CDR1 is MNHEY and CDR2 is SVGEGT in the germline V gene. V was clipped by 7 bases and J by 4 bases, with 12 bases between them. CDR3 in DNA: TGTGCCAGCACGGGCCTGGGGCCAGATACGCAGTATTTT. Amino acids: CASTGLGPDTQYF.

This clonotype was detected ten times or more. The chain recombines TRBV20-1 with TRBJ2-5; 7 nucleotides line up with TRBD2. V lost 5 bases, J lost 5 bases, and 14 bases stayed unmatched. The CDR3 loop spans 15 amino acids. Germline CDR1 DFQATT, CDR2 SNEGSKA (reference sequence). The CDR3 DNA reads TGCAGTGCTTACGTCGGCGGGAGCTTTGGGGAGACCCAGTACTTC. The encoded protein is CSAYVGGSFGETQYF.

The rearrangement links TRBV28 to TRBJ2-3; D gene uncertain. Germline CDR1 reads MDHEN; CDR2 reads SYDVKM. CDR3 length: 18 amino acids. V was cut by 5 bases and J by 2 bases, with 23 bases left in between. This chain's CDR3 is CASSPIESTDIDTDTQYF. The DNA of the CDR3 is TGTGCCAGCAGTCCCATAGAGAGCACCGACATCGACACAGATACGCAGTATTTT.

Many counts were recorded for this clonotype. CDR3 nucleotides: TGTGCCAGCGCCCCCGGGACTAGCGGCACAGATACGCAGTATTTT. It translates to CASAPGTSGTDTQYF. This chain joins TRBV2 and TRBJ2-3; 10 bases fit TRBD2. Unmatched junction bases numbered 6, after V lost 8 bases and J lost 1 base. CDR1 and CDR2 (germline): SNHLY, FYNNEI. The length of the CDR3 is 15 residues.

This clonotype was seen ten or more times. The CDR3 sequence is CASSAGLAGKSDTQYF. Written as DNA, the CDR3 is TGTGCCAGCAGTGCGGGACTAGCGGGAAAATCAGATACGCAGTATTTT. This chain connects TRBV6-1 to TRBJ2-3; the match to TRBD2 covers 13 bases. In germline, CDR1 is MNHNS, CDR2 SASEGT. After removal of 4 bases from V and 4 bases from J, the junction contained 5 bases not matched to a gene. The CDR3 spans 16 residues.

J is TRBJ2-2 and V is TRBV2; 7 nucleotides agree with TRBD2. J lost 1 base, V lost 3 bases, and 8 bases had no gene match. Looked up from germline, CDR1 is SNHLY and CDR2 is FYNNEI. The CDR3 spans 17 residues. The chain's CDR3 is CASSDKGGRLNTGELFF. The CDR3 DNA follows: TGTGCCAGCAGTGACAAGGGCGGGAGACTGAACACCGGGGAGCTGTTTTTT. Combining the CDR3 with reference TRBV2 and TRBJ2-2 gives the whole variable domain EPEVTQTPSHQVTQMGQEVILRCVPISNHLYFYWYRQILGQKVEFLVSFYNNEISEKSEIFDDQFSVERPDGSNFTLKIRSTKLEDSAMYFCASSDKGGRLNTGELFFGEGSRLTVL.

This clonotype was counted at least ten times. The chain couples TRBV2 to TRBJ2-5, with a tentative D call TRBD2 (5 bases). V was pared by 4 bases and J by 4 bases, with 13 bases between. CDR1 and CDR2 from the germline V gene are SNHLY and FYNNEI. The CDR3 runs to 14 residues. CDR3 residues: CASSGSGSGETQYF. As DNA, the CDR3 is TGTGCCAGCAGTGGTTCGGGGAGCGGAGAGACCCAGTACTTC. Filled out from reference TRBV2 and TRBJ2-5, the complete variable domain reads EPEVTQTPSHQVTQMGQEVILRCVPISNHLYFYWYRQILGQKVEFLVSFYNNEISEKSEIFDDQFSVERPDGSNFTLKIRSTKLEDSAMYFCASSGSGSGETQYFGPGTRLLVL.

This clonotype has ten or more counts. The CDR3 coding sequence is TGTGCCAGCAGCGTCACCGGGACGTTAAATGAAAAACTGTTTTTT. Translation: CASSVTGTLNEKLFF. The chain couples TRBV9 to TRBJ1-4; D may be TRBD1 (5 bases). The V gene's germline CDR1 is SGDLS and CDR2 YYNGEE. Trimming left V 2 bases short and J 5 bases short, with 13 bases between. CDR3 length: 15 residues. The whole variable domain, remainder taken from reference TRBV9 and TRBJ1-4, is DSGVTQTPKHLITATGQRVTLRCSPRSGDLSVYWYQQSLDQGLQFLIQYYNGEERAKGNILERFSAQQFPDLHSELNLSSLELGDSALYFCASSVTGTLNEKLFFGSGTQLSVL.

CDR3 coding DNA: TGTGCCAGCAGTTTATCAAACAGGGGGGGGACCCAGTACTTC. Translating gives CASSLSNRGGTQYF. The chain is built from TRBV12-3 or TRBV12-4 and TRBJ2-5; D is possibly TRBD1 (8 bases). This CDR3 is built from 14 residues. Trimming removed 2 bases from V and 7 bases from J, with 14 bases in between.

This clonotype was observed at least ten times. The CDR3 protein is CASTNRGRGNEQFF. The DNA of the CDR3 is TGTGCCAGCACGAATCGCGGGAGGGGCAATGAGCAGTTCTTC. The rearrangement links TRBV7-2 to TRBJ2-1; 9 nucleotides match TRBD2. J was trimmed by 6 bases and V by 7 bases; bases with no gene match: 7. This CDR3 has 14 residues. Germline CDR1 and CDR2: SGHTA and FQGNSA.

At least ten counts were recorded for this clonotype. The chain recombines TRBV7-3 with TRBJ2-3, with 7 nucleotides matching TRBD2. The length of the CDR3 is 14 residues. Germline loops: CDR1 SGHTA, CDR2 FQGTGA. Losses at the gene ends were 6 bases for V and 4 bases for J; bases not matched to a gene: 7. The CDR3 DNA sequence: TGTGCCAGCAGTAGTCTGGGAGGGGCAGATACGCAGTATTTT. Its translation is CASSSLGGADTQYF.

This clonotype came up many times. The junction shows a germline mismatch at one end, possibly a read error. The chain joins TRBV20-1 to TRBJ2-1; 9 nucleotides match TRBD2. The germline V gene has CDR1 DFQATT and CDR2 SNEGSKA (reference sequence). The CDR3 totals 15 residues. For the CDR3, the DNA is TGCAGTGCGAGAGTCGGGACTAGCCTCAACAATGAGCAGTTCTTC. Translated: CSARVGTSLNNEQFF.

This clonotype occurred a few times. This may stem from a read error, because a much larger clone lies one nucleotide away. This chain uses TRBV6-1 with TRBJ1-2; the match to TRBD1 covers 7 bases. The germline V gene encodes CDR1 MNHNS and CDR2 SASEGT. CDR3 size: 12 residues. The CDR3 protein is CASSPGQEGCTF. Here the CDR3 DNA reads TGTGCCAGCAGCCCTGGACAGGAGGGCTGCACCTTC.

The chain carries TRBV11-2 and TRBJ2-1; 14 bases fit TRBD2. The V and J ends lost 8 bases and 4 bases, in that order; junction bases with no gene match: 4. This CDR3 has 15 amino acids. CDR1 is SGHAT, CDR2 FQNNGV, per germline. CDR3 bases: TGTGCCAGCTCGGGACTAGCGGGAGTGTACAATGAGCAGTTCTTC. Its translation is CASSGLAGVYNEQFF.

The chain recombines TRBV7-9 with TRBJ2-4; TRBD1 agrees at 9 bases. In germline, CDR1 is SEHNR, CDR2 FQNEAQ (reference sequence). V trimming: 6 bases; J trimming: 7 bases; junction bases outside the gene matches: 7. CDR3 length: 14 residues. The CDR3 protein is CASRPGQGRNIQYF. CDR3 sequence (DNA): TGTGCCAGCAGGCCAGGACAGGGGAGGAACATTCAGTACTTC. The full variable domain, its missing parts supplied by reference TRBV7-9 and TRBJ2-4, is DTGVSQNPRHKITKRGQNVTFRCDPISEHNRLYWYRQTLGQGPEFLTYFQNEAQLEKSRLLSDRFSAERPKGSFSTLEIQRTEQGDSAMYLCASRPGQGRNIQYFGAGTRLSVL.

This clonotype was recorded many times. The CDR3 nucleotides read TGCGCCAGCAGCCCAGGTGGCTCCTACGAGCAGTACGTC. Protein product: CASSPGGSYEQYV. The J gene is TRBJ2-7, the V gene TRBV5-1; D gene unclear. Per the germline V gene, CDR1 is SGHRS and CDR2 is YFSETQ. CDR3 length: 13 residues. V lost 4 bases, J lost 0 bases, and 8 bases lay in between.

The V call is TRBV7-9, the J call TRBJ2-3; 9 bases match TRBD2. The germline V gene has CDR1 SEHNR and CDR2 FQNEAQ (reference sequence). The CDR3 loop spans 14 amino acids. Trimming at V came to 8 bases and at J to 4 bases, leaving 7 bases not matched to a gene. Here the CDR3 DNA reads TGTGCCAGCGGAGCGGGGGGCCCTTCAGATACGCAGTATTTT. It translates to CASGAGGPSDTQYF.

This clonotype came up a few times. This chain links TRBV5-1 with TRBJ2-4; 8 nucleotides line up with TRBD2. The V segment lost 5 bases and the J segment 7 bases; nucleotides outside the gene matches: 11. CDR3 length: 15 residues. Germline V gene data show CDR1 as SGHRS and CDR2 as YFSETQ. CDR3 region: CASSPGLAANNIQYF. CDR3 nucleotides: TGCGCCAGCAGTCCCGGACTAGCAGCAAATAACATTCAGTACTTC.

This clonotype was observed many times. The genes are TRBV19 and TRBJ1-1; no reliable D call. Germline loops: CDR1 LNHDA, CDR2 SQIVND (reference sequence). V dropped 5 bases and J dropped 10 bases, with 14 bases sitting between them. This CDR3 has 12 residues. In DNA form, the CDR3 reads TGTGCCAGTAGTTCGACGGCGGGTGTAGCTTTCTTT. It yields the protein CASSSTAGVAFF.

This clonotype showed up many times. The chain recombines TRBV28 with TRBJ2-7; D gene uncertain. The V gene's germline CDR1 is MDHEN and CDR2 SYDVKM. CDR3 length: 12 amino acids. V was shortened by 5 bases and J by 4 bases, with 9 bases between the two germline ends. CDR3 sequence reads: CASSPLRYEQYF. Here the CDR3 DNA reads TGTGCCAGCAGTCCCCTTCGGTACGAGCAGTACTTC.